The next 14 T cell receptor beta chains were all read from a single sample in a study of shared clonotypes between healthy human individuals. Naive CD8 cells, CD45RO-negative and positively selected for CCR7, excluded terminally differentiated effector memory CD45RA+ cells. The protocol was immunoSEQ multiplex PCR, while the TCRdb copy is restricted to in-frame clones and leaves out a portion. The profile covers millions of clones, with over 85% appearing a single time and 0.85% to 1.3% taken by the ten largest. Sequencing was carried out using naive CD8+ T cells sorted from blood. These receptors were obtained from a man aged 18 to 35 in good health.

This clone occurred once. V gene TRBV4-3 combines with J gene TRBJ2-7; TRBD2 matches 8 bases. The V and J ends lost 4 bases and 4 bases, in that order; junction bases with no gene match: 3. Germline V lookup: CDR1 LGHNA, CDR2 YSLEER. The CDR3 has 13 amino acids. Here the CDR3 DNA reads TGCGCCAGCAGCCCGGGAGGGGGGTACGAGCAGTACTTC. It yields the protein CASSPGGGYEQYF.

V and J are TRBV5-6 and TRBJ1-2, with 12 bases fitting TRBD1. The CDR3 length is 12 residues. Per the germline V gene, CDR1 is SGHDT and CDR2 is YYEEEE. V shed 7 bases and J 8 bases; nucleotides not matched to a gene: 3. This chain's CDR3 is CASGTGGEGYTF. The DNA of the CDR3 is TGTGCCAGCGGGACAGGGGGCGAGGGCTACACCTTC.

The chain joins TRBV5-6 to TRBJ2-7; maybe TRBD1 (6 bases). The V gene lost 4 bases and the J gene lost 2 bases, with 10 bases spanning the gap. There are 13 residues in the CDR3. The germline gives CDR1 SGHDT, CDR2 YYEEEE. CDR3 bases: TGTGCCAGCAGCGAGACAGGACCCTACGAGCAGTACTTC. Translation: CASSETGPYEQYF. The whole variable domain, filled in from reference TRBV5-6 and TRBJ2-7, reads DAGVTQSPTHLIKTRGQQVTLRCSPKSGHDTVSWYQQALGQGPQFIFQYYEEEERQRGNFPDRFSGHQFPNYSSELNVNALLLGDSALYLCASSETGPYEQYFGPGTRLTVT.

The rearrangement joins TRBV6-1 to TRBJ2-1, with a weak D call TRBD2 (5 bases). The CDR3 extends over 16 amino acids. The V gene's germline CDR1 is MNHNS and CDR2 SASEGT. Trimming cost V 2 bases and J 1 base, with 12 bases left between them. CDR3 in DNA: TGTGCCAGCAGTGAATACGGGGTTGGGTCCTACAATGAGCAGTTCTTC. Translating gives CASSEYGVGSYNEQFF.

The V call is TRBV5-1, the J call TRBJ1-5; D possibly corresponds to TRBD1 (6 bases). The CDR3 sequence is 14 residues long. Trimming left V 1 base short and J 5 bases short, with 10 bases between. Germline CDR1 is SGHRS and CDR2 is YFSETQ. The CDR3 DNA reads TGCGCCAGCAGCTTGCTGGGGGCTGATCAGCCCCAGCATTTT. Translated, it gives CASSLLGADQPQHF.

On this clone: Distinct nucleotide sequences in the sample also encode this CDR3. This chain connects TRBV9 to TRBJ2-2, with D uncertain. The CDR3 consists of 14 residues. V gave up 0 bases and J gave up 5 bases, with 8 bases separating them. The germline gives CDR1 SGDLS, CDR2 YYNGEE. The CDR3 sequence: CASSVGGGTGELFF. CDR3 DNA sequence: TGTGCCAGCAGCGTAGGTGGTGGTACCGGGGAGCTGTTTTTT.

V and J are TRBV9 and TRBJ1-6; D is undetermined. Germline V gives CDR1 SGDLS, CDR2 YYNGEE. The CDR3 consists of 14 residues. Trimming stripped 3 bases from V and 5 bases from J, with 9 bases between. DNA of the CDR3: TGTGCCAGCAGCGATGGGGTTAATAATTCACCCCTCCACTTT. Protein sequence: CASSDGVNNSPLHF.

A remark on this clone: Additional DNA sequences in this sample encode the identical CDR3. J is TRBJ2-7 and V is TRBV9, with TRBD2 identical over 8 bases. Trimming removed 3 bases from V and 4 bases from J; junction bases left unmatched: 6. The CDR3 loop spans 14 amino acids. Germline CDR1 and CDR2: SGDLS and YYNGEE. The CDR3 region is CASSALAGSYEQYF. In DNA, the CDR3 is TGTGCCAGCAGCGCCTTAGCGGGATCTTACGAGCAGTACTTC.

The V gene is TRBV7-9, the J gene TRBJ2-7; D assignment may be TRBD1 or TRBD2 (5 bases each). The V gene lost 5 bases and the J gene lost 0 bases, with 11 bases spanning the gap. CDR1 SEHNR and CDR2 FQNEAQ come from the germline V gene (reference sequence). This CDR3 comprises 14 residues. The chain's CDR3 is CASSNRDGSYEQYF. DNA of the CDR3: TGTGCCAGCAGCAACCGGGACGGCTCCTACGAGCAGTACTTC.

DNA of the CDR3: TGTGCCAGCAGCGGGCAGCGGGGGAGCCTCTACAATGAGCAGTTCTTC. Residues: CASSGQRGSLYNEQFF. This chain links TRBV9 with TRBJ2-1, with 8 bases fitting TRBD2. With V trimmed by 3 bases and J by 3 bases, 8 bases remained unmatched. The CDR3 totals 16 residues. CDR1 is SGDLS, CDR2 YYNGEE, per germline.

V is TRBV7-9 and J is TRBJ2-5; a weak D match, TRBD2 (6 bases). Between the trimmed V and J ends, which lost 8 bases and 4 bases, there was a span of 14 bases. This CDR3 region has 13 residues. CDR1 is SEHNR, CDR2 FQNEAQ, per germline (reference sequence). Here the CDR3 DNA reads TGTGCCAGCGGAGGGAGGAGGGGAGAGACCCAGTACTTC. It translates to CASGGRRGETQYF.

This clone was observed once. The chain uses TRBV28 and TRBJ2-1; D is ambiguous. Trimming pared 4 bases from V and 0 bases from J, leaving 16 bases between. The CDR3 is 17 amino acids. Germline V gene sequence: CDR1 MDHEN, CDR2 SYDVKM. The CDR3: CASSSPDEQSSYNEQFF. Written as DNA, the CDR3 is TGTGCCAGCAGTTCCCCGGACGAACAAAGCTCCTACAATGAGCAGTTCTTC.

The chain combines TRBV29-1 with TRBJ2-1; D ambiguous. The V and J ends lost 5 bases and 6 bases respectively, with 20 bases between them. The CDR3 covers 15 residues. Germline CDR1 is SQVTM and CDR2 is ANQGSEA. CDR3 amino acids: CSVSPLEGGLNEQFF. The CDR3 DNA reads TGCAGCGTTTCCCCGTTGGAAGGCGGCCTCAATGAGCAGTTCTTC.

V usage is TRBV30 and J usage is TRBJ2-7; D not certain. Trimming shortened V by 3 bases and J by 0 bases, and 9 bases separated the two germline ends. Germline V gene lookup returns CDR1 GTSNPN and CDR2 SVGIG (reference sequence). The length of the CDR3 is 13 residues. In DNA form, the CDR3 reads TGTGCCTGGAGCAGGAAAATCTCCTACGAGCAGTACTTC. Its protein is CAWSRKISYEQYF. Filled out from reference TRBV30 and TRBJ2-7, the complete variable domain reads SQTIHQWPATLVQPVGSPLSLECTVEGTSNPNLYWYRQAAGRGLQLLFYSVGIGQISSEVPQNLSASRPQDRQFILSSKKLLLSDSGFYLCAWSRKISYEQYFGPGTRLTVT.